These 2 T cell receptor beta chains originate from one sample sequenced in a study of control samples from healthy donors and cancer patients. This table comes from immunoSEQ multiplex PCR, and its TCRdb copy is limited to in-frame clones, with some not included. Among about 120,000 clones listed, about 91% were seen once. Sequenced input: blood. These receptors were taken from a man aged 35-49 years in good health.

This chain links TRBV2 with TRBJ1-1; 8 bases line up with TRBD1. J lost 1 base, V lost 6 bases, and 7 bases had no gene match. CDR1 is SNHLY, CDR2 FYNNEI, per germline. The CDR3 contains 15 residues. In DNA form, the CDR3 reads TGTGCCAGCAGCCGCGACAGGGGCCAGAACACTGAAGCTTTCTTT. Its translation: CASSRDRGQNTEAFF.

This clone was detected once. V gene TRBV3-1 (or the pseudogene TRBV3-2) combines with J gene TRBJ2-7, with TRBD2 matching over 13 bases. This CDR3 contains 20 residues. Germline CDR1 and CDR2: LGHDT and YNNKEL (reference sequence). V lost 4 bases and J lost 4; bases outside the gene matches: 19. In nucleotides, the CDR3 is TGTGCCAGCAGCCTAAGGGGCGGCAGGTTAACTAGCGGGGGGGCTTACGAGCAGTACTTC. Protein sequence: CASSLRGGRLTSGGAYEQYF.